This TCR beta chain is drawn from a study of shared clonotypes between healthy human individuals. Clones were read by immunoSEQ multiplex PCR, and TCRdb kept only the in-frame ones, dropping some. The top ten clones hold roughly 0.57% of a sample with roughly 1,000,000 clones, around 82% of them seen once. Sequencing was performed on memory CD4+ T cells from PBMCs. As to subset: CD45RA-negative fraction. The source of this sequence is a man between 18 and 35 years old in good health. Some clones in this sample may be carry-over from other donors' samples.

CDR3 sequence reads: CATSKRTGQGETQYF. Written as DNA, the CDR3 is TGTGCCACCAGCAAAAGGACAGGACAGGGGGAGACCCAGTACTTC. The chain has TRBV15 and TRBJ2-5, with 9 bases lining up with TRBD1. This CDR3 contains 15 residues. CDR1 LNHNV and CDR2 YYDKDF come from the germline V gene (reference sequence). The V segment lost 4 bases and the J segment 5 bases; nucleotides outside the gene matches: 8.